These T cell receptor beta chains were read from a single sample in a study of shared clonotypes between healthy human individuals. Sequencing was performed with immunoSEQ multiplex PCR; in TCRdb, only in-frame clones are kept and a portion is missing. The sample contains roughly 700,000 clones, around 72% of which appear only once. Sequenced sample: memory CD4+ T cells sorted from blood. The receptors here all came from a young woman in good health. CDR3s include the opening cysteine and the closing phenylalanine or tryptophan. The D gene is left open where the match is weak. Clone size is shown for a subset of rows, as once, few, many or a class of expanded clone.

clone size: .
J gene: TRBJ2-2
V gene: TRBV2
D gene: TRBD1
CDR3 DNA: TGTGCCAGCAGTGCCCACGGGACAGGGGGGGCCGGGGAGCTGTTTTTT
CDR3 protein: CASSAHGTGGAGELFF

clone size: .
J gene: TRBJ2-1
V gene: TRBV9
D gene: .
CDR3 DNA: TGTGCCAGCAGCGTAGCTGGATCCCAGTCCTACAATGAGCAGTTCTTC
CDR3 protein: CASSVAGSQSYNEQFF

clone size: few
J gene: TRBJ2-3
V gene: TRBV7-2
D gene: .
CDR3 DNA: TGTGCCAGCAGCATCTCTAGCGACCCCACGAGCACAGATACGCAGTATTTT
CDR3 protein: CASSISSDPTSTDTQYF

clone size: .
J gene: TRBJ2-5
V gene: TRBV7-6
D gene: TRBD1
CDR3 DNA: TGTGCCAGCAGCTTGGGTACAGGGGTGGAGACCCAGTACTTC
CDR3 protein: CASSLGTGVETQYF

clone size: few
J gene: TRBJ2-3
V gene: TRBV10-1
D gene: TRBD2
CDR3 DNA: TGCGCCAGCAGTCCGGGACTAGCGGCAGATACGCAGTATTTT
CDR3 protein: CASSPGLAADTQYF

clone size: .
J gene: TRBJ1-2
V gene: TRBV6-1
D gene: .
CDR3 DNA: TGTGCCAGCAGAGACAGCAACCTTAACTATGGCTACACCTTC
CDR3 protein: CASRDSNLNYGYTF

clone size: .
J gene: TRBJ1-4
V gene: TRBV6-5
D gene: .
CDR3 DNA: TGTGCCAGCAAGCGGACTCCGGGGGAAAAACTGTTTTTT
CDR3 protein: CASKRTPGEKLFF

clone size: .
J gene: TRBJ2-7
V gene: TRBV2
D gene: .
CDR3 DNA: TGTGCCAGCAGTGATTTAAGGGCCCGGGGGGAGCAGTACTTC
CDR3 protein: CASSDLRARGEQYF

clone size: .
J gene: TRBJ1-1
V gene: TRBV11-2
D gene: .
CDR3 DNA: TGTGCCAGCAGCTTAGGCCCGGGAATGAACACTGAAGCTTTCTTT
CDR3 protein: CASSLGPGMNTEAFF

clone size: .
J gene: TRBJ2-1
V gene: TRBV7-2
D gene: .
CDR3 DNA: TGTGCCAGCAGTGGGGTCCCAAGCTCCTACAATGAGCAGTTCTTC
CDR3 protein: CASSGVPSSYNEQFF

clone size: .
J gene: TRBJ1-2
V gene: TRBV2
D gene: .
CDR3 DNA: TGTGCCAGCGCGAGTACCAGGGGCGGCTACACCTTC
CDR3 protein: CASASTRGGYTF

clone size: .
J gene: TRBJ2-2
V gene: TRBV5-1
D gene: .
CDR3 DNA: TGCGCCAGCAGCGTGGGCCTCACTACCGGGGAGCTGTTTTTT
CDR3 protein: CASSVGLTTGELFF

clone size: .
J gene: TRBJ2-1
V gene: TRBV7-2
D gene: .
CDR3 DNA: TGTGCCAGCAGCCAAGATTTCGGGACTGGGGGGAATGAGCAGTTCTTC
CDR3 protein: CASSQDFGTGGNEQFF

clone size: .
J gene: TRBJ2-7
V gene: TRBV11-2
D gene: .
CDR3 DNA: TGTGCCAGCAGCTTTCGGACTAAATCCTACGAGCAGTACTTC
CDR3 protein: CASSFRTKSYEQYF

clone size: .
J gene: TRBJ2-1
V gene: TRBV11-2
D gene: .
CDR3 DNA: TGTGCCAGCAGCTTAGATTACAGATCCTACAATGAGCAGTTCTTC
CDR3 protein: CASSLDYRSYNEQFF

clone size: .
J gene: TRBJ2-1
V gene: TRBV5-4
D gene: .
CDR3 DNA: TGTGCCAGCAGTTGGGGGACTCGTCCTTCTGTTGAGCAGTTCTTC
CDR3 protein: CASSWGTRPSVEQFF

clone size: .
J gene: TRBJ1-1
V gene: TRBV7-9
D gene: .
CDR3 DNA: TGTGCCAGCAGCTTGAGCGGAAAGAACACTGAAGCTTTCTTT
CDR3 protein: CASSLSGKNTEAFF

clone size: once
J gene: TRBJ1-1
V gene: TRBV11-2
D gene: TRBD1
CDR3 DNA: TGTGCCAGCAGCCTAGGGACAGCAAACACTGAAGCTTTCTTT
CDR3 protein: CASSLGTANTEAFF

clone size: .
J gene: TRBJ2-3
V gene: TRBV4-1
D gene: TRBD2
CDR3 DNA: TGCGCCAGCAGCCAAATATCGTTAGCGGGAAGCACAGATACGCAGTATTTT
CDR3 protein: CASSQISLAGSTDTQYF

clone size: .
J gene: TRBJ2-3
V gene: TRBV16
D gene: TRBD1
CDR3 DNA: TGTGCCAGCAGCCAAACCACACCCGGGACAGCCACAGATACGCAGTATTTT
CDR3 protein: CASSQTTPGTATDTQYF

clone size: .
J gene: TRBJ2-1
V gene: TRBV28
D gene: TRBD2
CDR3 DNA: TGTGCCAGCAACCCTAGCGGGAGCTACAATGAGCAGTTCTTC
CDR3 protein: CASNPSGSYNEQFF

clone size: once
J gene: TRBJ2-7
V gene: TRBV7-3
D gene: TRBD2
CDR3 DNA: TGTGCCAGCAGCCCCCGCGGACTAGCGGGGGCCTCTGAGCAGTACTTC
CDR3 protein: CASSPRGLAGASEQYF

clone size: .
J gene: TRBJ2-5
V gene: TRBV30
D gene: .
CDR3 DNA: TGTGCCTGGAGCCCCGGGTCACAAGAGACCCAGTACTTC
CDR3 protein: CAWSPGSQETQYF

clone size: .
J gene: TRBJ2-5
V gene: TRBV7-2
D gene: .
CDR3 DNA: TGTGCCAGCAGCTTAGTGGGGATTCAAGAGACCCAGTACTTC
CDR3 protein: CASSLVGIQETQYF

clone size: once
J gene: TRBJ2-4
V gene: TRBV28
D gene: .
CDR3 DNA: TGTGCCAGCAACAAGGCCTGGGCCGAGAAAAGAGCCAAAAACATTCAGTACTTC
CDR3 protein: CASNKAWAEKRAKNIQYF

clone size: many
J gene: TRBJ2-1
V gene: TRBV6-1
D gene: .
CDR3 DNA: TGTGCCAGCAGTGAAATCGGTTGGGATGAGCAGTTCTTC
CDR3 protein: CASSEIGWDEQFF

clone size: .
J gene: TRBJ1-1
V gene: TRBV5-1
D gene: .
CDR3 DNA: TGCGCCAGCAGCTTGGACCGCCCCCAGGGGAACACTGAAGCTTTCTTT
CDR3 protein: CASSLDRPQGNTEAFF

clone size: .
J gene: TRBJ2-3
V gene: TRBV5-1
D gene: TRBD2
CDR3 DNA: TGCGCCAGCAGAACTAGCGGGATGGGAGATACGCAGTATTTT
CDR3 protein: CASRTSGMGDTQYF

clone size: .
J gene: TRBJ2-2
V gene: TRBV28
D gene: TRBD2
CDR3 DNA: TGTGCCAGCAGGTCTAGCGGGAGGGCCTTCGGGGAGCTGTTTTTT
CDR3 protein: CASRSSGRAFGELFF

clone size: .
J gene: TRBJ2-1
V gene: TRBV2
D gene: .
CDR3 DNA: TGTGCCAGCAGTGAAGGAGGACTAGGGGGCTTTCAGCAGTTCTTC
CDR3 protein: CASSEGGLGGFQQFF

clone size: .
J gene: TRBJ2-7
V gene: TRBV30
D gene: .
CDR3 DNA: TGTGCCTGGAGTGTTGCGCCATACGAGCAGTACTTC
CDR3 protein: CAWSVAPYEQYF

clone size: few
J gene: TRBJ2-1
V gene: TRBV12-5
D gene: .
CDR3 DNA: TGTGCTAGTGGTCTGACTTTCTACAATGAGCAGTTCTTC
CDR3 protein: CASGLTFYNEQFF

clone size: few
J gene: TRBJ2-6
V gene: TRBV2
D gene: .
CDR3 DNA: TGTGCCAGCAGTGCATACGAACCTGGGGCCAACGTCCTGACTTTC
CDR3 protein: CASSAYEPGANVLTF

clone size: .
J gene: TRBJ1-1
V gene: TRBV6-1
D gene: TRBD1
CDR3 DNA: TGTGCCAGCAACAAGGGACAGGGGGCGGCCACTGAAGCTTTCTTT
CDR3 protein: CASNKGQGAATEAFF

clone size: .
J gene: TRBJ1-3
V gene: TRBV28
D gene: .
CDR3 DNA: TGTGCCAGCAGTTTTCCTGGGAGAGACACCATATATTTT
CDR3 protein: CASSFPGRDTIYF

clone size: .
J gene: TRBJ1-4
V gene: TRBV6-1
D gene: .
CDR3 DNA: TGTGCCAGCAGTGCAGAGGAGGCAGCTAATGAAAAACTGTTTTTT
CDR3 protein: CASSAEEAANEKLFF

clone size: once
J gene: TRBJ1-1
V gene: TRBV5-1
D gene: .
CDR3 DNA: TGCGCCAGCAGCACGGACGGTGGTGGGAACACTGAAGCTTTCTTT
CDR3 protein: CASSTDGGGNTEAFF

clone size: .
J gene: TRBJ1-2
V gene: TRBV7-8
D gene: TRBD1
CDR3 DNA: TGTGCCAGCAGCACCCGGGACAGGACCTATGGCTACACCTTC
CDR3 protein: CASSTRDRTYGYTF

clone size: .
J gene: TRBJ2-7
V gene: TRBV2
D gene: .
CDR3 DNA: TGTGCCAGCAAGGTCGGAGCAGTCTACGAGCAGTACTTC
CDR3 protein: CASKVGAVYEQYF

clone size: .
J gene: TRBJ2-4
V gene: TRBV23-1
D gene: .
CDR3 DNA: TGCGCCAGCAACTCACCGGGGGCGCCTAAGAACATTCAGTACTTC
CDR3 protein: CASNSPGAPKNIQYF

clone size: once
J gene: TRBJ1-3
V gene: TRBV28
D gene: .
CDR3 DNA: TGTGCCAGCAGTTTAGGGCTGATCTCTGGAAACACCATATATTTT
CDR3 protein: CASSLGLISGNTIYF

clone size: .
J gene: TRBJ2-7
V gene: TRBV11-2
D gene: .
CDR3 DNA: TGTGCCAGCAGCGGGAATGGGGTGTCTCCGTACTACGAGCAGTACTTC
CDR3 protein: CASSGNGVSPYYEQYF

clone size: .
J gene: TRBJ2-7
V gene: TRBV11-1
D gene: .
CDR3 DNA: TGTGCCAGCAGCTTACTGGGCCCCACCTACGAGCAGTACTTC
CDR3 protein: CASSLLGPTYEQYF